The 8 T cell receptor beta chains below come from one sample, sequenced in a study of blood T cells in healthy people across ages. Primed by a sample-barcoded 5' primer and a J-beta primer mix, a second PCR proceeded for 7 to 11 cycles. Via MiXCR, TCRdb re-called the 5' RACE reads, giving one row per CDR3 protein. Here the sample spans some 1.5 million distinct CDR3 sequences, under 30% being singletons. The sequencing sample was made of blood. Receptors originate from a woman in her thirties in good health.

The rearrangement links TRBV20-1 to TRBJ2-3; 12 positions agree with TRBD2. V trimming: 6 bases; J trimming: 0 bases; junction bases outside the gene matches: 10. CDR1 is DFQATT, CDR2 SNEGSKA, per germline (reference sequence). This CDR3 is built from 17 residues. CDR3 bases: TGCAGTGCAGCGCAGGCTAGCGGGGGGGAAAGCACAGATACGCAGTATTTT. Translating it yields CSAAQASGGESTDTQYF.

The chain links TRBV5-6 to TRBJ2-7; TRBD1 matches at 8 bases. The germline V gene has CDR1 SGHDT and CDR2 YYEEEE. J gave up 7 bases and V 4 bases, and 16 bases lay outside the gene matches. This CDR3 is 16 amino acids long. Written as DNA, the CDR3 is TGTGCCAGCAGCCAAAGGGGACAGGTCGAAGTCGGTGAGCAGTACTTC. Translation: CASSQRGQVEVGEQYF.

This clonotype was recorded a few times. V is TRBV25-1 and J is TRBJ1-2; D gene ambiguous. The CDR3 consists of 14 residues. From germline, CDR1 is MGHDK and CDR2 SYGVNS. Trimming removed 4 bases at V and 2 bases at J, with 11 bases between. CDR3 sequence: CASSGYSDNYGYTF. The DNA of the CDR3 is TGTGCCAGCAGTGGGTATTCAGACAACTATGGCTACACCTTC.

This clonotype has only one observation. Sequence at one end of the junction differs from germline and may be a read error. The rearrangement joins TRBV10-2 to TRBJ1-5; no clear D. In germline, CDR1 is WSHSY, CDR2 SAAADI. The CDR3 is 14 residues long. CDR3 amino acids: CASSDRVSNRPQHF. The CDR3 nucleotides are TGCGCCAGCAGTGACCGAGTTAGCAATCGGCCCCAGCATTTT.

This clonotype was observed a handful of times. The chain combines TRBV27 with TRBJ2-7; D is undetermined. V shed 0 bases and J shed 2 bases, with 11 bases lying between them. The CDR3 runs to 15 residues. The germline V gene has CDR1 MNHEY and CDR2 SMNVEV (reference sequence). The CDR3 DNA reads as TGTGCCAGCAGTTTATCAATGTCGGAGCCCTACGAGCAGTACTTC. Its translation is CASSLSMSEPYEQYF.

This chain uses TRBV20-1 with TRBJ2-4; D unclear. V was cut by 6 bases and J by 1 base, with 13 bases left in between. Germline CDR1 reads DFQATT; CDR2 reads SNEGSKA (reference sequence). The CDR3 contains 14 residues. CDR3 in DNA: TGCAGTGCGGCGGTGTCTACTGCCAAAAACATTCAGTACTTC. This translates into CSAAVSTAKNIQYF.

The CDR3 coding sequence is TGTGCCATCAGTGGAGGCATCTCATGGGATGAAAAACTGTTTTTT. Amino acids: CAISGGISWDEKLFF. This chain joins TRBV10-3 and TRBJ1-4; D is uncertain. From germline, CDR1 is ENHRY and CDR2 SYGVKD. The CDR3 runs to 15 residues. V lost 4 bases, J lost 6 bases, and 15 bases lay in between.

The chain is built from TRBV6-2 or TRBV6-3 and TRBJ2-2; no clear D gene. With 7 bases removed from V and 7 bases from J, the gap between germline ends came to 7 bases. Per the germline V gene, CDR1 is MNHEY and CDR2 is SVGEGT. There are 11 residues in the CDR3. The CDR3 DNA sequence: TGTGCCAGCAACATTAACGGGGAGCTGTTTTTT. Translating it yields CASNINGELFF.